These 5 T cell receptor beta chains were all obtained from the same sample, sequenced in a study of blood T cells in healthy people across ages. Using a J-beta primer mix together with a sample-barcoded 5' primer, a second PCR was run for about 6 to 11 cycles. TCRdb ran MiXCR on the 5' RACE reads and lists one entry per CDR3 protein. The sample lists about 1.4 million distinct CDR3 sequences, approximately 59% occurring once. The specimen was blood. Receptors originate from a man between 18 and 35 years old in good health.

The gene calls are TRBV20-1 and TRBJ1-5, with 8 bases lining up with TRBD1. After removal of 7 bases from V and 3 bases from J, the junction contained 8 bases not matched to a gene. The CDR3 loop spans 14 amino acids. CDR1 DFQATT and CDR2 SNEGSKA come from the germline V gene (reference sequence). CDR3 in amino acids: CSVNRGRNNQPQHF. The CDR3 DNA is TGCAGTGTTAACAGGGGGAGGAACAATCAGCCCCAGCATTTT.

This clonotype was counted between two and nine times. The CDR3 sequence: CSVPGTTRTDTQYF. CDR3 DNA sequence: TGCAGTGTTCCCGGGACTACCCGCACAGATACGCAGTATTTT. The chain combines TRBV20-1 with TRBJ2-3, with TRBD2 matching over 7 bases. The CDR3 has 14 residues. The germline CDR1 and CDR2 sequences are DFQATT and SNEGSKA (reference sequence). V lost 7 bases to trimming and J lost 1 base; unmatched junction nucleotides: 8.

The chain links TRBV5-1 to TRBJ2-7; D is uncertain. This CDR3 contains 14 residues. With 0 bases removed from V and 3 bases from J, the gap between germline ends came to 10 bases. Germline CDR1 and CDR2: SGHRS and YFSETQ. The CDR3 nucleotides read TGCGCCAGCAGCTTGGCGGTGGCAGGCTACGAGCAGTACTTC. The encoded protein is CASSLAVAGYEQYF.

A few counts support this clonotype. The V and J genes are TRBV25-1 and TRBJ2-2; TRBD1 matches 8 bases. The germline V gene has CDR1 MGHDK and CDR2 SYGVNS. V was pared by 7 bases and J by 6 bases, with 4 bases of the junction left unmatched. The CDR3 spans 13 residues. CDR3 residues: CASTSGGSGELFF. In nucleotides, the CDR3 is TGTGCCAGCACTTCAGGGGGCTCCGGGGAGCTGTTTTTT. The full variable domain, with the rest looked up from reference TRBV25-1 and TRBJ2-2, is EADIYQTPRYLVIGTGKKITLECSQTMGHDKMYWYQQDPGMELHLIHYSYGVNSTEKGDLSSESTVSRIRTEHFPLTLESARPSHTSQYLCASTSGGSGELFFGEGSRLTVL.

Only a few counts were recorded for this clonotype. The chain links TRBV5-6 to TRBJ2-5, with 11 bases fitting TRBD1. The germline gives CDR1 SGHDT, CDR2 YYEEEE. The CDR3 loop spans 15 amino acids. Trimming removed 1 base from V and 3 bases from J; junction bases left unmatched: 2. In DNA form, the CDR3 reads TGTGCCAGCAGCTTGAGGACAGGGGGCGAAGAGACCCAGTACTTC. Translation: CASSLRTGGEETQYF.